The entry below gives a single T cell receptor (beta chain) sequence along with its context. This clone was detected only once. Its specific antigen is unknown. Base qualities were left out, and no much larger clone turns up one base away. Taken with the paper, the label for time point translates to: about 28 days (+/-7) after the second vaccine dose. AZD1222 recipients given second doses at about 4 weeks or at about 12 weeks were pooled, since spike-specific TCR depth and breadth were not found to differ between the two schedules. Vaccinee samples were obtained from the UK trials COV001 and COV002, which included a single-blind randomized controlled phase 2/3 trial of AZD1222 (ChAdOx1 nCoV-19) in healthy adults. Trial participant PBMC samples were collected at day 0 and day 28 after the second dose for TCRbeta chain sequencing. The CDR3 regions of human TCRbeta chains were analyzed by immunosequencing. Regarding the original processing steps: Repertoire TCRs were checked for matches against a reference library of SARS-CoV-2-specific TCRs that had been generated using the MIRA antigen-specificity platform. Breadth meant the fraction of unique TCRs that were SARS-CoV-2-associated, whereas depth meant the fraction of total T cells that were SARS-CoV-2-associated. Each spike-specific TCR was assigned to its reactive spike region and to a CD4 or CD8 class using the MIRA data. Log10-transformed breadth and depth values were compared by one-way ANOVA with Sidak's multiple comparisons tests. The table was pulled from immuneACCESS by TCRdb, which kept in-frame rearrangements only. Such tables lose some clones; where checked, under half of the loss comes from unresolved V genes, and the rest has no known cause. The V and J calls and clone size are taken from that table; D and trimming were inferred from the DNA. This sample comprises under 200,000 clones, 87% of them detected only once. Around 0.99% of the sample lies in the top ten.

CDR1 and CDR2 were assigned from the germline V gene as MNHNS and SASEGT. V and J are truncated by 1 base and 10 bases respectively, leaving an intervening sequence of 11 bases. The CDR3 starts with the cysteine, ends with the phenylalanine, and has 14 residues. The kept DNA is CDR3 alone, 42 bases in frame from the first base. The sample is drawn from a study of T cell responses to AZD1222 COVID-19 vaccine (TCRdb year 2021). Turning to the overall study: TCR sequencing covered fewer than 250 trial participants: 200 to 220 given two doses of AZD1222 and 26 given two doses of MenACWY control vaccine. Trial participants were enrolled by age into subgroups of 18-55, 56-69 and 70-plus years, and about 150, 27 and 61 TCR-sequenced participants, respectively, were included in these subgroups. General study outcomes and caveats: Conclusions about previously exposed vaccinees are limited because only six or seven AZD1222 recipients were SARS-CoV-2 seropositive at baseline. Because no samples from the day 14 peak response were available, repertoires could be characterized only after the peak T cell response. A significant rise in spike-specific TCR breadth and depth was observed after two AZD1222 doses relative to day 0 and relative to MenACWY recipients. Most participants were white British and females outnumbered males, and the authors suggested that clonal diversity may have been underestimated. Vaccine-associated CD4 TCRs spanned the whole spike protein, with dominant responses in regions 160-218 and 743-854. The 56-69-year group was small, and its depth increase did not reach significance, likely because of low power. Nearly half of unique spike-specific TCRs reportedly recognized epitopes outside regions mutated in the B.1.351 and B.1.1.7 variants.

The sample in question was peripheral blood, obtained 28 days after the second AZD1222 dose. The sequence links TRBV6-1 to TRBJ1-6; the D gene is not confidently resolved. This clonotype was sampled from an adult who received the AZD1222 COVID-19 vaccine. The CDR3 sequence is CASSEVGSGSPLHF. Read as DNA, the sequence is TGTGCCAGCAGTGAAGTAGGTTCAGGATCACCCCTCCACTTT.